This passage covers 24 T cell receptor beta chains from one sample sequenced in a study of identical twins. TCRdb re-derived calls from the 5' RACE reads in MiXCR, one entry per CDR3 protein. The sample contains 400,000 to 550,000 distinct CDR3 sequences, approximately 22% of which appear only once. These data also featured in a second study, about T cells expressing NK-cell markers.

The material sequenced was CD4+ T cells sorted from blood. These receptor sequences come from a woman younger than 30 in good health.

V usage is TRBV5-1 and J usage is TRBJ2-1; D ambiguous. Germline CDR1 and CDR2: SGHRS and YFSETQ. This CDR3 is built from 13 residues. The germline V and J ends were trimmed by 1 base and 5 bases, with 7 bases remaining between them. The CDR3 DNA reads TGCGCCAGCAGCTTGTACCAAGACAATGAGCAGTTCTTC. Amino acids: CASSLYQDNEQFF.

This clonotype was recorded many times. J is TRBJ2-3 and V is TRBV12-3 or TRBV12-4, with no clear D. The CDR3 is 14 residues long. With 6 bases removed from V and 3 bases from J, the gap between germline ends came to 13 bases. DNA of the CDR3: TGTGCCAGCAGCCCTCGCGTCGTAACAGATACGCAGTATTTT. Translation: CASSPRVVTDTQYF.

V usage is TRBV27 and J usage is TRBJ2-7; D gene ambiguous. CDR3 length: 13 residues. V gave up 5 bases and J gave up 5 bases, with 13 bases separating them. Per germline, CDR1 MNHEY and CDR2 SMNVEV (reference sequence). The CDR3 spells CASSLVVTDEQYF. CDR3 nucleotides: TGTGCCAGCAGTCTGGTCGTTACTGACGAGCAGTACTTC.

The chain joins TRBV29-1 to TRBJ2-2, with TRBD2 matching 9 bases. The CDR3 is 13 amino acids. From germline, CDR1 is SQVTM and CDR2 ANQGSEA. The V gene end was trimmed by 7 bases and the J gene end by 11 bases; junction bases not matched to a gene: 11. CDR3 nucleotide sequence: TGCAGCGCCCATATAGCGGGAGCGAGAGAGCTGTTTTTT. Amino acids: CSAHIAGARELFF.

This chain connects TRBV12-3 or TRBV12-4 to TRBJ1-5; possible D gene TRBD1, 5 bases. This CDR3 comprises 15 residues. V gave up 1 base and J gave up 2 bases, with 9 bases separating them. The CDR3 reads CASSLGPGRNQPQHF. CDR3 DNA: TGTGCCAGCAGTTTAGGTCCAGGGCGCAATCAGCCCCAGCATTTT.

This clonotype was seen a single time. The chain carries TRBV23-1 and TRBJ2-7; 9 bases align to TRBD1. TRBV23-1 counts as an open reading frame of uncertain function. The CDR3 has 18 amino acids. V shed 3 bases, J shed 2 bases, and the junction held 14 bases outside the gene matches. CDR3 amino acids: CASSQSPSPGQGPYEQYF. As DNA, the CDR3 is TGCGCCAGCAGTCAGTCCCCCTCCCCGGGACAGGGACCCTACGAGCAGTACTTC.

The chain uses TRBV9 and TRBJ2-1; no reliable D call. Germline values: CDR1 SGDLS, CDR2 YYNGEE. Trimming took 3 bases from V and 7 from J, leaving 8 bases between them. This CDR3 is 12 amino acids long. For the CDR3, the DNA is TGTGCCAGCAGCGCCAACCTTAATGAGCAGTTCTTC. Translating it yields CASSANLNEQFF.

The rearrangement links TRBV7-3 to TRBJ2-1; D is unresolved. The CDR3 loop spans 13 amino acids. V shed 0 bases and J shed 10 bases, with 10 bases lying between them. Germline V gene lookup returns CDR1 SGHTA and CDR2 FQGTGA. The CDR3 coding sequence is TGTGCCAGCAGCTTAACGCATGGAAGGGAGCAGTTCTTC. The encoded protein is CASSLTHGREQFF. The whole variable domain, filled in from reference TRBV7-3 and TRBJ2-1, reads GAGVSQTPSNKVTEKGKYVELRCDPISGHTALYWYRQSLGQGPEFLIYFQGTGAADDSGLPNDRFFAVRPEGSVSTLKIQRTERGDSAVYLCASSLTHGREQFFGPGTRLTVL.

J is TRBJ2-6 and V is TRBV20-1; no reliable D call. The CDR3 is made up of 15 amino acids. V lost 6 bases and J lost 0, with 12 bases in between. Germline V gene sequence: CDR1 DFQATT, CDR2 SNEGSKA (reference sequence). The CDR3 nucleotides are TGCAGTGCGACGTTGCGCCGCTCTGGGGCCAACGTCCTGACTTTC. Translation gives CSATLRRSGANVLTF.

A few counts support this clonotype. This chain joins TRBV6-1 and TRBJ2-3; TRBD2 might be the D (5 bases). CDR3 length: 16 amino acids. V lost 8 bases and J lost 3, with 21 bases in between. CDR1 and CDR2 (germline): MNHNS, SASEGT. DNA for the CDR3: TGTGCCAGCGGAGAAGTCCGGGGTCGTATAACAGATACGCAGTATTTT. The encoded protein is CASGEVRGRITDTQYF.

In its sample, this clonotype was seen a few times. The chain recombines TRBV7-8 with TRBJ2-7; TRBD2 aligns across 10 bases. The CDR3 consists of 15 residues. The V gene's germline CDR1 is SGHVS and CDR2 FQNEAQ. With V trimmed by 5 bases and J by 6 bases, 10 bases remained unmatched. In DNA form, the CDR3 reads TGTGCCAGCAGCGCTAGCGGGAGTCTCTCTCTCGAGCAGTACTTC. Protein sequence: CASSASGSLSLEQYF. Complete variable domain (other parts from reference TRBV7-8 and TRBJ2-7): GAGVSQSPRYKVAKRGQDVALRCDPISGHVSLFWYQQALGQGPEFLTYFQNEAQLDKSGLPSDRFFAERPEGSVSTLKIQRTQQEDSAVYLCASSASGSLSLEQYFGPGTRLTVT.

This clonotype came up many times. J is TRBJ2-7 and V is TRBV29-1, with 11 bases fitting TRBD2. This CDR3 has 14 residues. Germline loops: CDR1 SQVTM, CDR2 ANQGSEA. V was pared by 4 bases and J by 7 bases, with 9 bases of the junction left unmatched. This chain's CDR3 is CSVALAGGLGEQYF. The CDR3 DNA is TGCAGCGTTGCTCTAGCGGGGGGTCTTGGTGAGCAGTACTTC.

The table lists this clonotype with a few counts. The chain recombines TRBV29-1 with TRBJ2-1; D is undetermined. V dropped 4 bases and J dropped 2 bases, with 21 bases sitting between them. There are 17 residues in the CDR3. Germline CDR1 is SQVTM and CDR2 is ANQGSEA. This chain's CDR3 is CSVAVLPFQVPYNEQFF. The CDR3 DNA follows: TGCAGCGTTGCTGTCCTCCCCTTTCAGGTGCCCTACAATGAGCAGTTCTTC.

The rearrangement links TRBV10-3 to TRBJ2-3; 10 nucleotides align to TRBD2. The ends lost 8 bases at V and 1 base at J; junction bases unmatched: 3. CDR3 length: 14 residues. Germline lookup yields CDR1 ENHRY and CDR2 SYGVKD. In DNA, the CDR3 is TGTGCCATCGGAACTAGCGGGGGCACAGATACGCAGTATTTT. Translation gives CAIGTSGGTDTQYF.

V is TRBV7-9 and J is TRBJ2-7; 10 bases align to TRBD1. Trimming at V came to 1 base and at J to 5 bases, leaving 2 bases not matched to a gene. Germline assignment: CDR1 SEHNR and CDR2 FQNEAQ (reference sequence). The CDR3 totals 14 residues. The DNA of the CDR3 is TGTGCCAGCAGCTTAGGACAGGGGGCCCACGAGCAGTACTTC. It specifies CASSLGQGAHEQYF. Full variable domain (missing parts from reference TRBV7-9 and TRBJ2-7): DTGVSQNPRHKITKRGQNVTFRCDPISEHNRLYWYRQTLGQGPEFLTYFQNEAQLEKSRLLSDRFSAERPKGSFSTLEIQRTEQGDSAMYLCASSLGQGAHEQYFGPGTRLTVT.

The chain combines TRBV27 with TRBJ2-7; D may be TRBD1 or TRBD2 (5 bases each). V lost 1 base and J lost 2, with 12 bases in between. Germline CDR1 is MNHEY and CDR2 is SMNVEV (reference sequence). There are 15 residues in the CDR3. CDR3 nucleotide sequence: TGTGCCAGCAGTTTATATCCAGGGAGAACCTACGAGCAGTACTTC. This translates into CASSLYPGRTYEQYF.

In this sample, this clonotype turned up a few times. The V and J genes are TRBV3-1 and TRBJ1-1; D ambiguous. The CDR3 extends over 13 amino acids. Trimming took off 4 bases at V and 3 bases at J, with 9 bases between the two ends. Germline V gene sequence: CDR1 LGHDT, CDR2 YNNKEL (reference sequence). The CDR3 coding sequence is TGTGCCAGCAGCCCCGACGGATACACTGAAGCTTTCTTT. Translating gives CASSPDGYTEAFF.

This clonotype was picked up a small number of times. The V call is TRBV7-6, the J call TRBJ2-7; either TRBD1 or TRBD2 may fit D (6 bases each). CDR1 and CDR2 from the germline V gene are SGHVS and FNYEAQ. There are 15 residues in the CDR3. Trimming took off 1 base at V and 3 bases at J, with 13 bases between the two ends. The CDR3 here is CASSLDPRGVYEQYF. DNA for the CDR3: TGTGCCAGCAGCTTAGACCCGAGGGGGGTCTACGAGCAGTACTTC.

This clonotype has more than one count but fewer than ten. This chain joins TRBV20-1 and TRBJ2-5, with TRBD1 matching over 7 bases. The CDR3 contains 12 residues. Per germline, CDR1 DFQATT and CDR2 SNEGSKA (reference sequence). V shed 6 bases, J shed 3 bases, and the junction held 4 bases outside the gene matches. In DNA, the CDR3 is TGCAGTGCCGACGGACAGGAAGAGACCCAGTACTTC. Protein product: CSADGQEETQYF.

The chain joins TRBV20-1 to TRBJ2-4; 7 bases agree with TRBD2. Looked up from germline, CDR1 is DFQATT and CDR2 is SNEGSKA (reference sequence). Trimming cost V 4 bases and J 0 bases; bases outside gene matches: 6. This CDR3 has 15 residues. CDR3 protein: CSATQRGRAKNIQYF. CDR3 nucleotide sequence: TGCAGTGCTACTCAGCGGGGAAGAGCCAAAAACATTCAGTACTTC.

A few counts support this clonotype. The V call is TRBV20-1, the J call TRBJ2-7; 14 nucleotides match TRBD2. CDR3 size: 18 residues. Losses at the gene ends were 0 bases for V and 7 bases for J; bases not matched to a gene: 14. Germline CDR1 and CDR2: DFQATT and SNEGSKA (reference sequence). CDR3 region: CSAREGPTGTSGRGEQYF. DNA for the CDR3: TGCAGTGCTAGAGAGGGCCCCACCGGGACTAGCGGGAGAGGTGAGCAGTACTTC.

This clonotype was observed a handful of times. CDR3 DNA: TGTGCCATCAAAGACACTCGCGACGAGCAGTACTTC. It is translated as CAIKDTRDEQYF. The V and J genes are TRBV10-3 and TRBJ2-7; D ambiguous. The CDR3 consists of 12 residues. V dropped 7 bases and J dropped 5 bases, with 12 bases sitting between them. The germline V gene encodes CDR1 ENHRY and CDR2 SYGVKD.

This sequence joins TRBV28 and TRBJ2-3; TRBD2 is a possible D gene (6 bases). This CDR3 is built from 15 residues. V dropped 11 bases and J dropped 1 base, with 19 bases sitting between them. In germline, CDR1 is MDHEN, CDR2 SYDVKM. DNA for the CDR3: TGTGCCGCAGCAATGGCGGGGTCTCGCACAGATACGCAGTATTTT. This gives the protein CAAAMAGSRTDTQYF.

There are a few counts of this clonotype. The chain has TRBV20-1 and TRBJ2-7; tentative D call: TRBD2 (6 bases). The CDR3 has 13 residues. Germline-derived CDR1 and CDR2 are DFQATT and SNEGSKA (reference sequence). The CDR3 here is CIVGGDRRDEQYF. CDR3 DNA sequence: TGCATCGTTGGCGGGGACCGTCGGGACGAGCAGTACTTC.